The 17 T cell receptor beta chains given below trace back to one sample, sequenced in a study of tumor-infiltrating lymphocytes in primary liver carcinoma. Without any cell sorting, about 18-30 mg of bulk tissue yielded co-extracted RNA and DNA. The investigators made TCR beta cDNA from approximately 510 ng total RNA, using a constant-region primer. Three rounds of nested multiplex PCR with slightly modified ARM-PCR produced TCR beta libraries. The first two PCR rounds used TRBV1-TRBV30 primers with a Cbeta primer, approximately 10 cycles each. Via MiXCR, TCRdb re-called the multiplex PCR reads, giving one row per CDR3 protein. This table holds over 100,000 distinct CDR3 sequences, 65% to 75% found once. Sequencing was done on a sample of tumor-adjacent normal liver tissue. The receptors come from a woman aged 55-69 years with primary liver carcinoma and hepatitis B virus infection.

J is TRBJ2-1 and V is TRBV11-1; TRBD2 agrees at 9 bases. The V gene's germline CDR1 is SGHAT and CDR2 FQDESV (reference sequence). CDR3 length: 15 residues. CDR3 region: CTNSLGASGKLEQFF. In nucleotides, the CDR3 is TGTACCAACAGCTTAGGAGCTAGCGGGAAGCTTGAGCAGTTCTTC.

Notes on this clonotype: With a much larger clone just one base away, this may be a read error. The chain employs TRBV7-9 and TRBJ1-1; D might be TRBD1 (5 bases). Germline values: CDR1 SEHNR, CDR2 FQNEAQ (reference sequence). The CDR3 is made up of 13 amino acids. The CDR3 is CANSQTRATEAFF. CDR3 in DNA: TGTGCCAACAGCCAAACCAGGGCAACTGAAGCTTTCTTT.

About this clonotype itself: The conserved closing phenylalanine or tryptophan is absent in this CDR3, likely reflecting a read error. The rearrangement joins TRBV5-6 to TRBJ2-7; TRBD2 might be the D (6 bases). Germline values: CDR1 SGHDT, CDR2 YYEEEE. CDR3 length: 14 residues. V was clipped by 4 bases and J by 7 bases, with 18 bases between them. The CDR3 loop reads CASSPPGYRGEQYL. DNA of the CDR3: TGTGCCAGCAGCCCTCCAGGGTATCGGGGGGAGCAGTACCTC.

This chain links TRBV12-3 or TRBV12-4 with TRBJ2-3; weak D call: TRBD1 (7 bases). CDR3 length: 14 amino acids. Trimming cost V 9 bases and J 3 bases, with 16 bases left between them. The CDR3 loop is CARIQTGRTDTQYF. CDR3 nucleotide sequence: TGTGCCAGGATACAGACAGGGAGGACAGATACGCAGTATTTT.

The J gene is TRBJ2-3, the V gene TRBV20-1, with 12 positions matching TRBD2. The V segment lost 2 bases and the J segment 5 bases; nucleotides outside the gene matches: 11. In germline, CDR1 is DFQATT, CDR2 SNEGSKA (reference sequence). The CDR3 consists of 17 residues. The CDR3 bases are TGCAGTGCTAGACCGACGACTAGCGGGAGATCCGGAGATACGCAGTATTTT. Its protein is CSARPTTSGRSGDTQYF.

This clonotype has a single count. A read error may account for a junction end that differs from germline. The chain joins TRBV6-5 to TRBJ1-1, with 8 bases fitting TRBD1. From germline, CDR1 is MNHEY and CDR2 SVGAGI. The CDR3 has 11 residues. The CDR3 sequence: CASSQGAGAIF. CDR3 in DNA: TGTGCCAGCAGTCAGGGGGCGGGAGCAATCTTT.

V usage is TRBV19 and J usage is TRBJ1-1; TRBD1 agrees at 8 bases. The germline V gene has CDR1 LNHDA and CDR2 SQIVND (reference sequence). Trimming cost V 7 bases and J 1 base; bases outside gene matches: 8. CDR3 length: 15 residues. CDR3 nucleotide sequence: TGTGCCAGTACCCTAACGACAGGGGCGAACACTGAAGCTTTCTTT. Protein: CASTLTTGANTEAFF.

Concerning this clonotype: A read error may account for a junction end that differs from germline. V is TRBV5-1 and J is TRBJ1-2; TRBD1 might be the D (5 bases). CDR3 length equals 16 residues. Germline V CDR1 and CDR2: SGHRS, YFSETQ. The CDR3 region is CASSLGPGTPKYGYTF. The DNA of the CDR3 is TGCGCTAGCAGCTTGGGGCCGGGAACCCCGAAGTATGGCTACACCTTC. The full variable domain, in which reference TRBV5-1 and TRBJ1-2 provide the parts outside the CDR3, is KAGVTQTPRYLIKTRGQQVTLSCSPISGHRSVSWYQQTPGQGLQFLFEYFSETQRNKGNFPGRFSGRQFSNSRSEMNVSTLELGDSALYLCASSLGPGTPKYGYTFGSGTRLTVV.

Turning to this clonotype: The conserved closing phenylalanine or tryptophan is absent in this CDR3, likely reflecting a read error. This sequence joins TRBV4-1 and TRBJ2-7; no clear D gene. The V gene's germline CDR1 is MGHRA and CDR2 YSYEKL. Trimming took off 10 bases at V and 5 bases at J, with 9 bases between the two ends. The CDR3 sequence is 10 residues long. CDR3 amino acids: CATGDHEQYL. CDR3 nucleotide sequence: TGCGCCACTGGGGATCACGAGCAGTACCTC.

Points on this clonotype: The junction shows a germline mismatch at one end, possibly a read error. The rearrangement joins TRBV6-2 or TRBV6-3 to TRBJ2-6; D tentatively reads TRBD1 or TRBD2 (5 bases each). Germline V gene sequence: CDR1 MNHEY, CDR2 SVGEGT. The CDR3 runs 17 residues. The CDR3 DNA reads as TGTGTCAGCGGCCCTCGGGGACGTCTCTCCGGGACCAACGTCCTGACTTTC. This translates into CVSGPRGRLSGTNVLTF.

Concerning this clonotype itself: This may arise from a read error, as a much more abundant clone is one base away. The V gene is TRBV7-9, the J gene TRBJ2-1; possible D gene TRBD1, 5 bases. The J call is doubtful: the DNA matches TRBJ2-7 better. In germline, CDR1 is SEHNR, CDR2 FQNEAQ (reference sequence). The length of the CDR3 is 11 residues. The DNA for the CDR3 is TGTGCCAGCAGCCCTCATCAGGGGCAGTACTTC. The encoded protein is CASSPHQGQYF.

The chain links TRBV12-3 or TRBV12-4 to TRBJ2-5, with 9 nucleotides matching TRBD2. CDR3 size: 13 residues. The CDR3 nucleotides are TGTGACAGTAGTTTAGCGGGAGTGGAGACCCAGTACTTC. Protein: CDSSLAGVETQYF.

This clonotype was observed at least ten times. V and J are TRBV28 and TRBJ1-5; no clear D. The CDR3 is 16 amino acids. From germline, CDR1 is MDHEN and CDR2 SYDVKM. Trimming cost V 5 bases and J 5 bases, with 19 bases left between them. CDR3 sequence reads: CASSTFTRWSDQPQHF. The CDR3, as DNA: TGTGCCAGCAGTACATTCACCCGGTGGAGCGATCAGCCCCAGCATTTT.

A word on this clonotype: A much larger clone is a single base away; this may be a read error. The CDR3 region is CASSLILQGHNEQFF. CDR3 sequence (DNA): TGCGCCAGCAGCTTGATACTACAGGGGCACAATGAGCAGTTCTTC. This chain links TRBV5-1 with TRBJ2-1, with 7 positions matching TRBD1. V lost 1 base to trimming and J lost 5 bases; unmatched junction nucleotides: 6. The CDR3 has 15 residues. Per germline, CDR1 SGHRS and CDR2 YFSETQ. The whole variable domain, filled in from reference TRBV5-1 and TRBJ2-1, reads KAGVTQTPRYLIKTRGQQVTLSCSPISGHRSVSWYQQTPGQGLQFLFEYFSETQRNKGNFPGRFSGRQFSNSRSEMNVSTLELGDSALYLCASSLILQGHNEQFFGPGTRLTVL.

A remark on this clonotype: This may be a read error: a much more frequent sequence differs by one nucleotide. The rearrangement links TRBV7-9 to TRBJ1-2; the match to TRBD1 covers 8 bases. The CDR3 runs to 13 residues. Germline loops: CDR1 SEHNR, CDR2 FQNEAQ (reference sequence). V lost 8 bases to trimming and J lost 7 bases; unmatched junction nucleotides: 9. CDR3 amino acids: CASGQTGEGGYTF. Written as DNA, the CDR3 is TGTGCCAGCGGCCAGACAGGGGAGGGTGGCTACACCTTC. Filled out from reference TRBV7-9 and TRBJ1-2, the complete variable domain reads DTGVSQNPRHKITKRGQNVTFRCDPISEHNRLYWYRQTLGQGPEFLTYFQNEAQLEKSRLLSDRFSAERPKGSFSTLEIQRTEQGDSAMYLCASGQTGEGGYTFGSGTRLTVV.

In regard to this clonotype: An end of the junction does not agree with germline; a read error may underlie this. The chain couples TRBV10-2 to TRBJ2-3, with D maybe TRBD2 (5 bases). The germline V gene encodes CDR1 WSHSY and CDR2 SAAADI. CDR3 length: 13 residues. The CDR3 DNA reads TGCGCCAACAGTGAGCCTAGAGGGAGTGCCCAGTATTTT. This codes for CANSEPRGSAQYF.

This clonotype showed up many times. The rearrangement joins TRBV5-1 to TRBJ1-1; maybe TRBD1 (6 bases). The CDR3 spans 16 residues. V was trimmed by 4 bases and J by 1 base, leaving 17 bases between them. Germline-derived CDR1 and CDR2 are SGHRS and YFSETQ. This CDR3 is CASSPSAGAWNTEAFF. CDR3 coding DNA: TGCGCCAGCAGCCCCTCGGCGGGGGCTTGGAACACTGAAGCTTTCTTT.